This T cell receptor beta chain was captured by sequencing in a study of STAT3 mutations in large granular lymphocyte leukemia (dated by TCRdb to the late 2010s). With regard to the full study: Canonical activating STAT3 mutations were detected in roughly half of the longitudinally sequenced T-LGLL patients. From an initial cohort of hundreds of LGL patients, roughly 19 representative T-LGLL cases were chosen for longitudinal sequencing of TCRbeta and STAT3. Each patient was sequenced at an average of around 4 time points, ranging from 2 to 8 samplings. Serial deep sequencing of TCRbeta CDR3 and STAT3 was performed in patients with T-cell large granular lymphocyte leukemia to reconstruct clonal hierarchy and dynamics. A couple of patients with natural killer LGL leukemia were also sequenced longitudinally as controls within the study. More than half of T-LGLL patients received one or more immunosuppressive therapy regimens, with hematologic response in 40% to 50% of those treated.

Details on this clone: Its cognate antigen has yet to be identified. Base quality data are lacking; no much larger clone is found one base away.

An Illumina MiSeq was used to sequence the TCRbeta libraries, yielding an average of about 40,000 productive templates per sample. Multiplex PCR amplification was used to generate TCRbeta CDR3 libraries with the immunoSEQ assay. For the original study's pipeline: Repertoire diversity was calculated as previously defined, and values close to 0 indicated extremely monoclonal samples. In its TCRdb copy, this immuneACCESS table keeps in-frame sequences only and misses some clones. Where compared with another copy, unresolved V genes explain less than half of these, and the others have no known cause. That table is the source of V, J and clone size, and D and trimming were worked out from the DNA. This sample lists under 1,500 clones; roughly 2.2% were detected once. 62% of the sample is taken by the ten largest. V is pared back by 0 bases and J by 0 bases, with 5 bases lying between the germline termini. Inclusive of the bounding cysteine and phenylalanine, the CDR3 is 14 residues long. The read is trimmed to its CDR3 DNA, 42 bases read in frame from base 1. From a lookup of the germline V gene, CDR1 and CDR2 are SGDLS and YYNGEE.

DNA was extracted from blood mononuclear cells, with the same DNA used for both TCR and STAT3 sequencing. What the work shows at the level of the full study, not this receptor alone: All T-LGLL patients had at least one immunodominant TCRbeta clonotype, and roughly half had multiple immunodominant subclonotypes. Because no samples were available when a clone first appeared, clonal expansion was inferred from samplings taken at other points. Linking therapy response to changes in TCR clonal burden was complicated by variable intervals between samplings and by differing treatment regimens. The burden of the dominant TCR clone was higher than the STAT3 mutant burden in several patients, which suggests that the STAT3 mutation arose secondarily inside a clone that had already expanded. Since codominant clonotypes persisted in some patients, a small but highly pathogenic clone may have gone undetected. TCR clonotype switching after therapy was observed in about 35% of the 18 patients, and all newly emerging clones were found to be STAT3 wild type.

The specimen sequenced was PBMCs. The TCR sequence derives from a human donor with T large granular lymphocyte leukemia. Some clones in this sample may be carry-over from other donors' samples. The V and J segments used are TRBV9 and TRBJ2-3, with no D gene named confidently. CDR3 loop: CASSVVDSTDTQYF. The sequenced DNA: TGTGCCAGCAGCGTAGTAGACAGCACAGATACGCAGTATTTT.